The TCR beta chain under discussion was sequenced for a study of T cell repertoires in cytomegalovirus infection. Study-wide context: Through public TCR beta signatures, both CMV infection and matching HLA type were indicated.

Study results and limitations: HLA-C-restricted CMV clonotypes gave the most frequent clonotype in two of eight donors. Identification of carriers of CMV plus the relevant HLA was performed using cumulative public TCR beta family frequency.

TCRdb reprocessed the reads via MiXCR and lists one record per CDR3 protein. This sample has about 770,000 distinct CDR3 sequences, with just under 30% found just once. This clonotype was picked up many times. The antigen is undetermined. The sequence came from a human donor in good health (CMV status not recorded). Some clones in this sample may be carry-over from other donors' samples. The material was cultured CD8+ T cells from PBMCs, obtained from culture after CMV antigen stimulation.

The CDR3 nucleotides are TGTGCCAGCAGTACGGGCGCAGATACGCAGTATTTT. It yields the protein CASSTGADTQYF. The genes are TRBV12-3 or TRBV12-4 and TRBJ2-3; no firm D call. V was trimmed by 5 bases and J by 4 bases, leaving 7 bases between them. This CDR3 contains 12 residues.